These 24 T cell receptor beta chains share one sample of origin, sequenced in a study of memory CD4+ T cells and cytomegalovirus serostatus. The sort gate was single viable CD3+CD4+CD8-CD45RO+ cells for memory CD4+ T cells. TCRdb's table, derived via immunoSEQ multiplex PCR, lists solely in-frame clones and lacks some. The sample holds about 59,000 clones; about 81% are singletons and the top ten take 0.85% to 1.2%. Sequencing was done on a sample of memory CD4+ T cells from blood. These receptors were collected from an adult in good health and CMV-seronegative.

The chain has TRBV6-5 and TRBJ1-1, with a tentative D call TRBD1 (5 bases). In germline, CDR1 is MNHEY, CDR2 SVGAGI. V shed 2 bases and J shed 5 bases, with 12 bases lying between them. The CDR3 length is 14 residues. The CDR3 sequence: CASSYGTRETEAFF. CDR3 nucleotide sequence: TGTGCCAGCAGTTACGGGACCCGGGAAACTGAAGCTTTCTTT.

V gene TRBV6-1 combines with J gene TRBJ2-7; D gene uncertain. The V gene's germline CDR1 is MNHNS and CDR2 SASEGT. This CDR3 is 17 amino acids long. Trimming removed 3 bases at V and 0 bases at J, with 18 bases between. As DNA, the CDR3 is TGTGCCAGCAGTGATTCTGATAGGCTGTCGACCTCCTACGAGCAGTACTTC. It translates to CASSDSDRLSTSYEQYF.

The V and J genes are TRBV30 and TRBJ1-5, with 8 bases matching TRBD1. With V trimmed by 5 bases and J by 0 bases, 3 bases remained unmatched. The CDR3 runs 14 residues. Germline assignment: CDR1 GTSNPN and CDR2 SVGIG (reference sequence). The CDR3 spells CAWGQGTSNQPQHF. In DNA form, the CDR3 reads TGTGCCTGGGGACAGGGTACTAGCAATCAGCCCCAGCATTTT.

This clone has just one count. V usage is TRBV29-1 and J usage is TRBJ2-3, with TRBD1 as a possible D gene (5 bases). CDR3 length equals 12 residues. Germline CDR1 and CDR2: SQVTM and ANQGSEA. The germline V and J ends were trimmed by 4 bases and 4 bases, with 9 bases remaining between them. CDR3 residues: CSVASGSDTQYF. The CDR3 nucleotides read TGCAGCGTTGCATCAGGGTCAGATACGCAGTATTTT.

V is TRBV18 and J is TRBJ2-7, with D uncertain. Deletions cut 4 bases from V and 1 base from J, with 8 bases between. Germline V gene lookup returns CDR1 KGHSH and CDR2 LQKENI. The length of the CDR3 is 13 residues. CDR3 amino acids: CASSRIQSYEQYF. The CDR3, as DNA: TGTGCCAGCTCACGGATCCAATCCTACGAGCAGTACTTC.

This clone has a handful of counts. The chain uses TRBV9 and TRBJ2-5; 7 positions agree with TRBD2. Germline trimming cut 0 bases from V and 5 bases from J; bases unmatched to any gene: 7. From germline, CDR1 is SGDLS and CDR2 YYNGEE. The length of the CDR3 is 15 residues. CDR3 region: CASSVGGRGEETQYF. CDR3 coding DNA: TGTGCCAGCAGCGTAGGGGGACGGGGGGAGGAGACCCAGTACTTC. Full variable domain (outside the CDR3, taken from reference TRBV9 and TRBJ2-5): DSGVTQTPKHLITATGQRVTLRCSPRSGDLSVYWYQQSLDQGLQFLIQYYNGEERAKGNILERFSAQQFPDLHSELNLSSLELGDSALYFCASSVGGRGEETQYFGPGTRLLVL.

DNA for the CDR3: TGTGCCATCAGTTTGGGCGTTAGCAATCAGCCCCAGCATTTT. Its protein is CAISLGVSNQPQHF. The chain uses TRBV10-3 and TRBJ1-5, with no clear D. The CDR3 covers 14 residues. Trimming took off 5 bases at V and 0 bases at J, with 8 bases between the two ends. Germline V gene sequence: CDR1 ENHRY, CDR2 SYGVKD.

The V call is TRBV7-9, the J call TRBJ1-2; no firm D call. Deletions cut 3 bases from V and 3 bases from J, with 5 bases between. This CDR3 region has 12 residues. The germline CDR1 and CDR2 sequences are SEHNR and FQNEAQ (reference sequence). CDR3 protein: CASSLRDYGYTF. CDR3 bases: TGTGCCAGCAGCTTGCGGGACTATGGCTACACCTTC.

The V call is TRBV9, the J call TRBJ2-2, with 9 bases lining up with TRBD2. Germline V gene data show CDR1 as SGDLS and CDR2 as YYNGEE. V was clipped by 3 bases and J by 4 bases; unmatched bases: 13. This CDR3 region has 18 residues. Here the CDR3 DNA reads TGTGCCAGCAGCGCCACCAATAGCGGGAGACGAGTCACCGGGGAGCTGTTTTTT. It is translated as CASSATNSGRRVTGELFF.

This chain joins TRBV19 and TRBJ2-1; D unclear. CDR1 LNHDA and CDR2 SQIVND come from the germline V gene (reference sequence). With 1 base removed from V and 1 base from J, the gap between germline ends came to 11 bases. The CDR3 runs to 16 residues. CDR3 DNA: TGTGCCAGTAGTATAGGTAGCTTTCGGTCCTACAATGAGCAGTTCTTC. It translates to CASSIGSFRSYNEQFF.

This clone was seen only once. The rearrangement links TRBV9 to TRBJ2-7; 7 bases map to TRBD2. Germline V CDR1 and CDR2: SGDLS, YYNGEE. Trimming took 4 bases from V and 7 from J; bases not matched to a gene: 11. This CDR3 has 14 amino acids. CDR3 in amino acids: CASSPHAGVREQYF. The CDR3 bases are TGTGCCAGCAGCCCCCACGCGGGAGTGAGAGAGCAGTACTTC.

This chain uses TRBV7-9 with TRBJ1-4, with 10 bases aligning to TRBD1. The V gene end was trimmed by 5 bases and the J gene end by 7 bases; junction bases not matched to a gene: 7. Germline V gives CDR1 SEHNR, CDR2 FQNEAQ (reference sequence). The CDR3 has 15 amino acids. In nucleotides, the CDR3 is TGTGCCAGCAGCGCCCAGACAGGGGGCGGTGAAAAACTGTTTTTT. Translation: CASSAQTGGGEKLFF.

V is TRBV7-2 and J is TRBJ2-3; D tentatively reads TRBD1 or TRBD2 (5 bases each). The CDR3 has 13 residues. Germline lookup yields CDR1 SGHTA and CDR2 FQGNSA. Between the trimmed V and J ends, which lost 6 bases and 7 bases, there was a span of 14 bases. Here the CDR3 reads CASSSGGTNTQYF. In nucleotides, the CDR3 is TGTGCCAGCAGTAGTGGGGGAACTAATACGCAGTATTTT.

This chain connects TRBV2 to TRBJ2-7; either TRBD1 or TRBD2 may fit D (5 bases each). The V and J ends lost 5 bases and 0 bases respectively, with 17 bases between them. Germline V gene sequence: CDR1 SNHLY, CDR2 FYNNEI. CDR3 size: 16 residues. Here the CDR3 reads CASSSSGTFSSYEQYF. The CDR3 nucleotides read TGTGCCAGCAGTTCGTCCGGGACGTTCAGCTCCTACGAGCAGTACTTC.

This clone was seen more than once but under ten times. The CDR3 DNA reads TGTGCCAGCAGTACCGACCGGGGCTCAAGGGAGACCCAGTACTTC. Translation gives CASSTDRGSRETQYF. The V and J genes are TRBV6-1 and TRBJ2-5, with D perhaps assigned TRBD1 or TRBD2 (5 bases each). The CDR3 extends over 15 amino acids. From germline, CDR1 is MNHNS and CDR2 SASEGT. V lost 5 bases to trimming and J lost 5 bases, with 18 bases between them.

This chain links TRBV28 with TRBJ1-5, with D unclear. V lost 5 bases and J lost 0, with 11 bases in between. The length of the CDR3 is 15 residues. Germline CDR1 is MDHEN and CDR2 is SYDVKM. This CDR3 reads CASSPPIYSNQPQHF. The DNA for the CDR3 is TGTGCCAGCAGTCCCCCCATTTATAGCAATCAGCCCCAGCATTTT.

The rearrangement links TRBV27 to TRBJ2-7, with a possible D match to TRBD1 (6 bases). The CDR3 is 17 amino acids. The ends were cut back, 2 bases at V and 4 bases at J, with 21 bases in the middle. From germline, CDR1 is MNHEY and CDR2 SMNVEV (reference sequence). The CDR3 region is CASSLRYIQGRFYEQYF. DNA for the CDR3: TGTGCCAGCAGTTTAAGGTATATTCAGGGGAGATTTTACGAGCAGTACTTC.

The J gene is TRBJ2-3, the V gene TRBV4-1; D might be TRBD1 (6 bases). The V end was cut by 7 bases, the J end by 4 bases, with 12 bases between. The CDR3 length is 13 residues. Germline V gene data show CDR1 as MGHRA and CDR2 as YSYEKL. In DNA form, the CDR3 reads TGCGCCAGCACCCGAGGGGGAGCAGATACGCAGTATTTT. Translated: CASTRGGADTQYF.

The rearrangement uses TRBV6-5 and TRBJ1-3; 7 positions agree with TRBD1. V was pared by 3 bases and J by 0 bases, with 2 bases of the junction left unmatched. Germline values: CDR1 MNHEY, CDR2 SVGAGI. The CDR3 contains 15 residues. CDR3 in DNA: TGTGCCAGCAGTTATGACAGGGCCTCTGGAAACACCATATATTTT. The encoded protein is CASSYDRASGNTIYF.

A few counts support this clone. The chain joins TRBV5-1 to TRBJ2-5, with D uncertain. This CDR3 has 13 amino acids. CDR1 SGHRS and CDR2 YFSETQ come from the germline V gene. V shed 3 bases and J shed 6 bases, with 12 bases lying between them. CDR3 sequence (DNA): TGCGCCAGCAGCTCCGGGTCAGACCAGACCCAGTACTTC. Its protein product is CASSSGSDQTQYF.

Remarks on this clone: This specimen includes other DNA sequences encoding the same CDR3. This sequence joins TRBV28 and TRBJ1-1; D gene unclear. Trimming left V 7 bases short and J 5 bases short, with 11 bases between. CDR1 and CDR2 (germline): MDHEN, SYDVKM. This CDR3 spans 12 amino acids. CDR3 residues: CASISTNTEAFF. CDR3 bases: TGTGCCAGCATCAGTACGAATACTGAAGCTTTCTTT.

The DNA for the CDR3 is TGTGCCAGCAGTGTTACAGGGAGAAACTACACCTTC. Protein sequence: CASSVTGRNYTF. The chain has TRBV6-1 and TRBJ1-2; possible D gene TRBD1, 6 bases. V shed 4 bases and J shed 10 bases, with 13 bases lying between them. Per germline, CDR1 MNHNS and CDR2 SASEGT. This CDR3 comprises 12 residues.

Regarding this clone: Other DNA variants within this sample encode the same CDR3. This rearrangement joins TRBV28 to TRBJ2-1; 8 positions agree with TRBD2. The CDR3 sequence is 15 residues long. From germline, CDR1 is MDHEN and CDR2 SYDVKM. V gave up 3 bases and J gave up 4 bases; unmatched junction bases: 5. CDR3 sequence: CASSLASGPYNEQFF. CDR3 DNA: TGTGCCAGCAGTTTGGCTAGCGGGCCGTACAATGAGCAGTTCTTC.

This chain connects TRBV5-1 to TRBJ2-2, with D uncertain. Deletions cut 4 bases from V and 0 bases from J, with 16 bases between. CDR3 length: 17 residues. Looked up from germline, CDR1 is SGHRS and CDR2 is YFSETQ. CDR3 region: CASSLGGQATNTGELFF. CDR3 sequence (DNA): TGCGCCAGCAGCCTTGGTGGTCAAGCGACGAACACCGGGGAGCTGTTTTTT.